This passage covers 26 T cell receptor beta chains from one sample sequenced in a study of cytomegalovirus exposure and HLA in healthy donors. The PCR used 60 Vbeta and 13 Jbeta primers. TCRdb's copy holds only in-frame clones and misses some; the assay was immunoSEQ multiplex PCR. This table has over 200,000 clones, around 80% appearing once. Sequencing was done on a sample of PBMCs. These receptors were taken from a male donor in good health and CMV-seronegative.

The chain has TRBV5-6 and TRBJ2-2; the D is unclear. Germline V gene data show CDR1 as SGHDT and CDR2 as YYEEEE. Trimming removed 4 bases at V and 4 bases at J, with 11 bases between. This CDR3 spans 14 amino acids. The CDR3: CASSPVRSTGELFF. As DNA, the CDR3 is TGTGCCAGCAGCCCTGTTAGAAGCACCGGGGAGCTGTTTTTT.

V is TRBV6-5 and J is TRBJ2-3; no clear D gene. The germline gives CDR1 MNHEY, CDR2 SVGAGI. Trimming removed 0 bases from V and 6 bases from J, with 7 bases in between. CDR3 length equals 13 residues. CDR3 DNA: TGTGCCAGCAGTTACTCTACTGCTGATACGCAGTATTTT. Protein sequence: CASSYSTADTQYF.

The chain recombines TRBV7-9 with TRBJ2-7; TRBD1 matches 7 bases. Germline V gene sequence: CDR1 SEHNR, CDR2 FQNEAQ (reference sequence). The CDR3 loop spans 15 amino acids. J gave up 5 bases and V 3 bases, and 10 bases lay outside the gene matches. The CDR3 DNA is TGTGCCAGCAGCTTCTCTTCCCCGGGACAGAACGAGCAGTACTTC. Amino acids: CASSFSSPGQNEQYF.

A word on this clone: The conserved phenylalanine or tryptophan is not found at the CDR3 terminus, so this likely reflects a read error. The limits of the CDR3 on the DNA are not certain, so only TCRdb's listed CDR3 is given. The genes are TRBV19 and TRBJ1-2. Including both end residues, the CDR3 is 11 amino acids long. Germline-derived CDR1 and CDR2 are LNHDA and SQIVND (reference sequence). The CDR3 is CASMGMNGIFE.

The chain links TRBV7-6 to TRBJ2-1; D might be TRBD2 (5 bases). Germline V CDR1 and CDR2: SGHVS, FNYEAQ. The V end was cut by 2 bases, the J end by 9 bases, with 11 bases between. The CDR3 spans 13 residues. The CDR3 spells CASSLSGDAEQFF. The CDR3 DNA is TGTGCCAGCAGCTTATCCGGGGATGCTGAGCAGTTCTTC.

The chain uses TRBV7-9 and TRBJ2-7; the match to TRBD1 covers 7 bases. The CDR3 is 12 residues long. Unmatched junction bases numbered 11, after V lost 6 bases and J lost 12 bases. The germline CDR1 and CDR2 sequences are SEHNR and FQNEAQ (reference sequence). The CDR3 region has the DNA TGTGCCAGCAGTTTTACGACAGGGTCCCCGTACTTC. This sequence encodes CASSFTTGSPYF.

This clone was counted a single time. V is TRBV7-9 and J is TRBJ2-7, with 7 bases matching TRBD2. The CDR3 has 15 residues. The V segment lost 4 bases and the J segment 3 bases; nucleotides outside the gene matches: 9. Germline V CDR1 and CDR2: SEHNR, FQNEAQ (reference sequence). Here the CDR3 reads CASSSLGGVVYEQYF. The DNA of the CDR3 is TGTGCCAGCAGCTCGTTGGGGGGGGTGGTCTACGAGCAGTACTTC.

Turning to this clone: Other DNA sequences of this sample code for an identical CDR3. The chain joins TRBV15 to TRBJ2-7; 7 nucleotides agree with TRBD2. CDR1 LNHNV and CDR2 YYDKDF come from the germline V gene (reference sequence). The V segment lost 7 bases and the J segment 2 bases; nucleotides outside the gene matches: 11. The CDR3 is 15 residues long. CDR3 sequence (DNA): TGTGCCACCACCTCGGCGGGAGATGTGGCCTACGAGCAGTACTTC. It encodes CATTSAGDVAYEQYF.

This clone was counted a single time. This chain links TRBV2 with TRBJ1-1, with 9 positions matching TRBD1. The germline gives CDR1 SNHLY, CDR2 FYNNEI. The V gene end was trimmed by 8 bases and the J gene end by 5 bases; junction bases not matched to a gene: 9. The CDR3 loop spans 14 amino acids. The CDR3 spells CASLGQGRYTEAFF. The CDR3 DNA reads TGTGCCAGCCTAGGACAGGGGAGATATACTGAAGCTTTCTTT.

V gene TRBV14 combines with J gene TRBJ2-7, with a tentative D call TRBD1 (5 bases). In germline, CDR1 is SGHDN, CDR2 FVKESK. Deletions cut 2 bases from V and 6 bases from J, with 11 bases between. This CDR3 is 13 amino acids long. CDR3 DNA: TGTGCCAGCAGCCAACAGGGTCCCGGCGAGCAGTACTTC. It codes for CASSQQGPGEQYF. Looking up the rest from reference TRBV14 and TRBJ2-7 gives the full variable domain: EAGVTQFPSHSVIEKGQTVTLRCDPISGHDNLYWYRRVMGKEIKFLLHFVKESKQDESGMPNNRFLAERTGGTYSTLKVQPAELEDSGVYFCASSQQGPGEQYFGPGTRLTVT.

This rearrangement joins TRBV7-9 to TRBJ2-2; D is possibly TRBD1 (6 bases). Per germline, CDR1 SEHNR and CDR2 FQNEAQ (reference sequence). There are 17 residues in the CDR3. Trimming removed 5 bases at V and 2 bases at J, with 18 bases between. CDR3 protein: CASSQLGAGDNTGELFF. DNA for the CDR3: TGTGCCAGCAGCCAATTGGGGGCAGGCGACAACACCGGGGAGCTGTTTTTT.

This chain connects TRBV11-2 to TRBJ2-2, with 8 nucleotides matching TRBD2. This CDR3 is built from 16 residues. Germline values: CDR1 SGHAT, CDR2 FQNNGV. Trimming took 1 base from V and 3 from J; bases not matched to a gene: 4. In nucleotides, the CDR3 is TGTGCCAGCAGCTTAGGCCACGGGGGGGACACCGGGGAGCTGTTTTTT. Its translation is CASSLGHGGDTGELFF.

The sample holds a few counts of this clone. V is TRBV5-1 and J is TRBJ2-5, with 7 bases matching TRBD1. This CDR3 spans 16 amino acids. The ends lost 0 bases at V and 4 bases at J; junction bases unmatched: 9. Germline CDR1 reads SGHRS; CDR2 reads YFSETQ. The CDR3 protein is CASSLVETGQGETQYF. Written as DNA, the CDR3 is TGCGCCAGCAGCTTGGTAGAGACAGGGCAGGGAGAGACCCAGTACTTC.

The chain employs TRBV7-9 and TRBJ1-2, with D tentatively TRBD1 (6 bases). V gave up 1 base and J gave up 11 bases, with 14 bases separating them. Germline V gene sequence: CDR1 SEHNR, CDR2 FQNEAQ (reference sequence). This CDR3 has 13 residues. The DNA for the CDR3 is TGTGCCAGCAGCTTAGAGGGGGGGGAAAGGTACACCTTC. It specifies CASSLEGGERYTF.

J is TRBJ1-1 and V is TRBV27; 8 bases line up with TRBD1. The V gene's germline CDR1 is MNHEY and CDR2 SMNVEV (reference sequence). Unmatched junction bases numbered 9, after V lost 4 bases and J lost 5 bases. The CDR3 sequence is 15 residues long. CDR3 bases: TGTGCCAGCAGTTCACCTCAGGGGGCTGGGACTGAAGCTTTCTTT. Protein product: CASSSPQGAGTEAFF.

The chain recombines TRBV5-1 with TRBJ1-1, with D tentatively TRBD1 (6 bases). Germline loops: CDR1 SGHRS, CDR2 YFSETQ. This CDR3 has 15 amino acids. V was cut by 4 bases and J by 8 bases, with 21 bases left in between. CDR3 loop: CASSLEDSYMGEAFF. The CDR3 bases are TGCGCCAGCAGCCTTGAGGACAGTTATATGGGGGAAGCTTTCTTT.

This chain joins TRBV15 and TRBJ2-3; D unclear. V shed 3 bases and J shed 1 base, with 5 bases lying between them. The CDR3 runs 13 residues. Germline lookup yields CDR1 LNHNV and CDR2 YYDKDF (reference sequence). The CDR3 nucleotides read TGTGCCACCAGCAGGGGCGGCACAGATACGCAGTATTTT. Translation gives CATSRGGTDTQYF.

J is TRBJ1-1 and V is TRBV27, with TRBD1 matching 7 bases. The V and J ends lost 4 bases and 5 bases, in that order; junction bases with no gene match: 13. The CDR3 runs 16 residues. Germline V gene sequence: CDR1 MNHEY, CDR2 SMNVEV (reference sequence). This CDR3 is CASSSDLQGRETEAFF. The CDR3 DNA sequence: TGTGCCAGCAGTTCCGACCTACAGGGGCGGGAAACTGAAGCTTTCTTT.

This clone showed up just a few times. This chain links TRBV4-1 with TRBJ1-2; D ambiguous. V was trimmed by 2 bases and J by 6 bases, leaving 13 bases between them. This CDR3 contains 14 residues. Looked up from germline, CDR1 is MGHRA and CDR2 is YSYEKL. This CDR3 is CASSQTGSVNGYTF. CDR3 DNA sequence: TGCGCCAGCAGCCAAACGGGATCCGTCAATGGCTACACCTTC.

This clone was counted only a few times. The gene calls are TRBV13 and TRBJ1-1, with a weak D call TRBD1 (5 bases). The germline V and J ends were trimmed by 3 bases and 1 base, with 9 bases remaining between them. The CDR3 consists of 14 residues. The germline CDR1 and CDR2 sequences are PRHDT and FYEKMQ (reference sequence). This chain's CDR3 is CASSFEQENTEAFF. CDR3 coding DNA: TGTGCCAGCAGCTTTGAACAGGAGAACACTGAAGCTTTCTTT. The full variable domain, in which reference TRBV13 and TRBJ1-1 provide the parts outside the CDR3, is AAGVIQSPRHLIKEKRETATLKCYPIPRHDTVYWYQQGPGQDPQFLISFYEKMQSDKGSIPDRFSAQQFSDYHSELNMSSLELGDSALYFCASSFEQENTEAFFGQGTRLTVV.

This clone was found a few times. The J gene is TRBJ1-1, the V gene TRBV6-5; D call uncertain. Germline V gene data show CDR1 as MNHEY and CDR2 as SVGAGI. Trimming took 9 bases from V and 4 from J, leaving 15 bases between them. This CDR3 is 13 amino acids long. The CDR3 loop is CASISVGGTEAFF. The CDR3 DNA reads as TGTGCCAGTATCAGTGTGGGAGGCACTGAAGCTTTCTTT.

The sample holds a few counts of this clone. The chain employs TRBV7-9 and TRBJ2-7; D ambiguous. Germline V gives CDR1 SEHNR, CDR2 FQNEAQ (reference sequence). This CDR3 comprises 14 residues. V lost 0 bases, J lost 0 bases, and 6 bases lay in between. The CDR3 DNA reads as TGTGCCAGCAGCTTAGCGGGCTACTCCTACGAGCAGTACTTC. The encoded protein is CASSLAGYSYEQYF.

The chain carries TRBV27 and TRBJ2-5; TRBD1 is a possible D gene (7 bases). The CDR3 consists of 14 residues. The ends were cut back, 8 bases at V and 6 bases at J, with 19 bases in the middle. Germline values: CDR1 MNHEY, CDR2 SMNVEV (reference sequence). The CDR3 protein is CASSTDQGGKTQYF. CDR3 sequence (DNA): TGTGCCAGCTCGACTGACCAGGGGGGTAAGACCCAGTACTTC.

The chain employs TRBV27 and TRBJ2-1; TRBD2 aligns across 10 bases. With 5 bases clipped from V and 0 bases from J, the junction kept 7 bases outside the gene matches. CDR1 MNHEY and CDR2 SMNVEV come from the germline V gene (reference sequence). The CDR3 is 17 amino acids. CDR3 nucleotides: TGTGCCAGCAGTCCACGGACTAGCGGTTTCTCCTACAATGAGCAGTTCTTC. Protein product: CASSPRTSGFSYNEQFF.

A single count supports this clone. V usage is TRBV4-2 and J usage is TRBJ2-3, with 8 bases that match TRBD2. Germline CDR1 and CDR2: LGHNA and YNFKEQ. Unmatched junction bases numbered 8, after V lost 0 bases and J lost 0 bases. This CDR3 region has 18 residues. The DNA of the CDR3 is TGTGCCAGCAGCCAAGATCTCCCTAGCGGGCCTAGCACAGATACGCAGTATTTT. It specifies CASSQDLPSGPSTDTQYF.

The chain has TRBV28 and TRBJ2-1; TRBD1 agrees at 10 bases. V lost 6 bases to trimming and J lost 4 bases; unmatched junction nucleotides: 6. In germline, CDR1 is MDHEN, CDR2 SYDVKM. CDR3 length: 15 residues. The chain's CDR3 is CASSPRDRGYNEQFF. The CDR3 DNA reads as TGTGCCAGCAGCCCCCGGGACAGGGGATACAATGAGCAGTTCTTC.